A single sample gave rise to the 28 T cell receptor beta chains below, sequenced in a study of blood T cell repertoires in COVID-19 (dated by TCRdb to 2020 to 2021). The library was obtained by the immunoSEQ multiplex PCR assay. What TCRdb holds here is the immuneACCESS table cut down to in-frame rearrangements. Part of the clones is not present; checked against another copy, under half of the missing clones reflect an unresolved V gene, and the others are unexplained. The sample yields about 70,000 clones; roughly three quarters were counted once. The ten largest clones take up 5.5% to 7% of the sample. Specimen: peripheral blood. These receptors all come from a woman between 55 and 75 years old with acute or convalescent COVID-19.

The gene calls are TRBV6-6 and TRBJ1-1, with no clear D. The CDR3 sequence is 13 residues long. Germline CDR1 reads MNHNY; CDR2 reads SVGAGI (reference sequence). V shed 6 bases and J shed 0 bases, with 8 bases lying between them. In nucleotides, the CDR3 is TGTGCCAGCAGGCCACTAATGAACACTGAAGCTTTCTTT. It translates to CASRPLMNTEAFF.

The V gene is TRBV28, the J gene TRBJ1-2, with TRBD1 matching 7 bases. Germline V gene sequence: CDR1 MDHEN, CDR2 SYDVKM. CDR3 length: 14 amino acids. V lost 2 bases and J lost 8; bases outside the gene matches: 8. The CDR3 loop reads CASSLQTGSLGYTF. The CDR3 nucleotides read TGTGCCAGCAGTTTACAGACAGGGTCTCTGGGCTACACCTTC.

The CDR3 region has the DNA TGTGCCAGCAGCTTAGCAGGGCTGACTTTCTTT. Amino acid sequence: CASSLAGLTFF. The chain uses TRBV11-2 and TRBJ1-1; weak D call: TRBD1 (5 bases). This CDR3 is built from 11 residues. Trimming took 1 base from V and 12 from J, leaving 9 bases between them. Germline lookup yields CDR1 SGHAT and CDR2 FQNNGV.

The rearrangement links TRBV28 to TRBJ1-5; weak D call: TRBD1 (5 bases). Germline assignment: CDR1 MDHEN and CDR2 SYDVKM. Trimming took 5 bases from V and 3 from J, leaving 14 bases between them. This CDR3 has 15 amino acids. The CDR3 DNA sequence: TGTGCCAGCAGTCCCCCGACAGTACCCAATCAGCCCCAGCATTTT. Protein sequence: CASSPPTVPNQPQHF.

In this sample, this clone turned up once. V usage is TRBV3-1 (or the pseudogene TRBV3-2) and J usage is TRBJ1-1; D is possibly TRBD1 (6 bases). The germline V and J ends were trimmed by 4 bases and 3 bases, with 18 bases remaining between them. This CDR3 spans 16 amino acids. Germline-derived CDR1 and CDR2 are LGHDT and YNNKEL (reference sequence). For the CDR3, the DNA is TGTGCCAGCAGCCTCGACAGGAGGTGGGGCGACACTGAAGCTTTCTTT. This gives the protein CASSLDRRWGDTEAFF.

The genes are TRBV4-1 and TRBJ2-2, with TRBD1 as a possible D gene (5 bases). Germline CDR1 and CDR2: MGHRA and YSYEKL. This CDR3 region has 17 residues. V lost 0 bases and J 7 bases, leaving 18 bases between the germline ends. CDR3 sequence: CASSQESRQWGGGELFF. CDR3 DNA: TGCGCCAGCAGCCAAGAATCCCGACAGTGGGGCGGCGGGGAGCTGTTTTTT.

The rearrangement uses TRBV28 and TRBJ2-5; 12 nucleotides line up with TRBD1. Germline-derived CDR1 and CDR2 are MDHEN and SYDVKM. The J segment lost 5 bases and the V segment lost 6 bases, leaving 7 bases of the junction unmatched. The CDR3 runs to 15 residues. The CDR3 reads CASSYGTGGPETQYF. The CDR3 region has the DNA TGTGCCAGCAGCTACGGGACAGGGGGCCCGGAGACCCAGTACTTC. Full variable domain (missing parts from reference TRBV28 and TRBJ2-5): DVKVTQSSRYLVKRTGEKVFLECVQDMDHENMFWYRQDPGLGLRLIYFSYDVKMKEKGDIPEGYSVSREKKERFSLILESASTNQTSMYLCASSYGTGGPETQYFGPGTRLLVL.

This clone was seen only once. The rearrangement links TRBV7-2 to TRBJ1-1; the D is unclear. The CDR3 spans 14 residues. Trimming stripped 3 bases from V and 1 base from J, with 9 bases between. Germline loops: CDR1 SGHTA, CDR2 FQGNSA. The chain's CDR3 is CASSFARGNTEAFF. The CDR3, as DNA: TGTGCCAGCAGCTTCGCACGGGGGAACACTGAAGCTTTCTTT.

This clone has just one count. V gene TRBV7-8 combines with J gene TRBJ2-3, with D hard to call. The germline gives CDR1 SGHVS, CDR2 FQNEAQ. This CDR3 comprises 14 residues. Deletions cut 5 bases from V and 6 bases from J, with 15 bases between. The CDR3 region is CASSPRRVRDTQYF. The DNA of the CDR3 is TGTGCCAGCAGCCCAAGACGGGTGAGGGATACGCAGTATTTT.

For the CDR3, the DNA is TGTGCCAGTAGTATAAGGGACAGGGGGAACTATGGCTACACCTTC. As protein: CASSIRDRGNYGYTF. This chain joins TRBV19 and TRBJ1-2; 11 bases map to TRBD1. The CDR3 totals 15 residues. The germline CDR1 and CDR2 sequences are LNHDA and SQIVND (reference sequence). The ends lost 2 bases at V and 2 bases at J; junction bases unmatched: 1.

The chain combines TRBV27 with TRBJ2-7; D might be TRBD1 (5 bases). Germline CDR1 MNHEY, CDR2 SMNVEV (reference sequence). This CDR3 has 14 residues. V was clipped by 1 base and J by 7 bases, with 14 bases between them. The CDR3 loop reads CASSLWKGRREQYF. The CDR3, as DNA: TGTGCCAGCAGTTTATGGAAGGGGCGTCGGGAGCAGTACTTC.

A few counts support this clone. Other DNA sequences of this sample code for an identical CDR3. The chain has TRBV5-1 and TRBJ1-1, with TRBD1 matching 7 bases. The germline V gene encodes CDR1 SGHRS and CDR2 YFSETQ. J was trimmed by 1 base and V by 4 bases; bases with no gene match: 4. The CDR3 runs 14 residues. For the CDR3, the DNA is TGCGCCAGCAGCCCGGGGACAGCGAACACTGAAGCTTTCTTT. Protein: CASSPGTANTEAFF.

The chain links TRBV5-1 to TRBJ1-6; TRBD1 agrees at 9 bases. CDR3 length: 16 amino acids. V lost 1 base to trimming and J lost 7 bases; unmatched junction nucleotides: 6. The germline gives CDR1 SGHRS, CDR2 YFSETQ. CDR3 protein: CASSLMGTGTNSPLHF. The CDR3, as DNA: TGCGCCAGCAGCTTGATGGGGACAGGGACAAATTCACCCCTCCACTTT.

The CDR3 here is CAWSGQGLANYGYTF. As DNA, the CDR3 is TGTGCCTGGAGCGGACAGGGGTTGGCGAACTATGGCTACACCTTC. The V call is TRBV30, the J call TRBJ1-2; 9 bases align to TRBD1. The V gene end was trimmed by 3 bases and the J gene end by 2 bases; junction bases not matched to a gene: 7. The CDR3 consists of 15 residues. CDR1 is GTSNPN and CDR2 is SVGIG in the germline V gene (reference sequence).

The V and J genes are TRBV27 and TRBJ1-2; 9 bases map to TRBD1. Losses at the gene ends were 5 bases for V and 7 bases for J; bases not matched to a gene: 8. Germline loops: CDR1 MNHEY, CDR2 SMNVEV (reference sequence). The CDR3 loop spans 14 amino acids. In DNA form, the CDR3 reads TGTGCCAGCAGTCCCCGGGACAGGGTGGGTGGCTACACCTTC. Translation gives CASSPRDRVGGYTF.

The chain carries TRBV5-4 and TRBJ2-7; 10 nucleotides agree with TRBD1. The germline CDR1 and CDR2 sequences are SGHNT and YYREEE (reference sequence). This CDR3 contains 16 residues. V trimming: 0 bases; J trimming: 6 bases; junction bases outside the gene matches: 9. CDR3 protein: CASSLGGTGVRFEQYF. Written as DNA, the CDR3 is TGTGCCAGCAGCTTGGGTGGGACAGGGGTTCGATTCGAGCAGTACTTC.

V is TRBV7-2 and J is TRBJ1-1; tentatively, D is TRBD1 (5 bases). The V end was cut by 1 base, the J end by 3 bases, with 12 bases between. The CDR3 is 15 residues long. CDR1 is SGHTA and CDR2 is FQGNSA in the germline V gene. The DNA for the CDR3 is TGTGCCAGCAGCTTAGGTCGGGGGGGGTACACTGAAGCTTTCTTT. Amino acid sequence: CASSLGRGGYTEAFF.

This chain connects TRBV6-5 to TRBJ1-1, with no clear D. Germline CDR1 and CDR2: MNHEY and SVGAGI. The CDR3 extends over 12 amino acids. The V end lost 7 bases, the J end lost 0 bases, and 6 bases lay between the germline ends. The CDR3 bases are TGTGCCAGCACAGACATGAACACTGAAGCTTTCTTT. Translation: CASTDMNTEAFF.

This clone was seen a few times. The chain uses TRBV6-5 and TRBJ1-1; 7 bases match TRBD1. V lost 6 bases to trimming and J lost 4 bases; unmatched junction nucleotides: 5. The CDR3 spans 13 residues. The V gene's germline CDR1 is MNHEY and CDR2 SVGAGI. The DNA of the CDR3 is TGTGCCAGCAGAGACAGGGCATTCACTGAAGCTTTCTTT. Protein sequence: CASRDRAFTEAFF.

The chain uses TRBV5-1 and TRBJ2-3; 13 nucleotides line up with TRBD2. J lost 5 bases, V lost 4 bases, and 10 bases had no gene match. CDR1 and CDR2 (germline): SGHRS, YFSETQ. This CDR3 region has 17 residues. CDR3 region: CASSPPLAGGLKDTQYF. CDR3 coding DNA: TGCGCCAGCAGCCCCCCACTAGCGGGGGGGCTGAAAGATACGCAGTATTTT.

This rearrangement joins TRBV29-1 to TRBJ1-2; no clear D. CDR1 and CDR2 (germline): SQVTM, ANQGSEA. The germline V and J ends were trimmed by 8 bases and 4 bases, with 11 bases remaining between them. This CDR3 has 11 amino acids. The CDR3 sequence is CSTGSSYGYTF. As DNA, the CDR3 is TGCAGCACTGGGAGCTCCTATGGCTACACCTTC.

This clone was observed at least ten times. The V and J genes are TRBV4-1 and TRBJ2-2; TRBD2 might be the D (5 bases). CDR1 MGHRA and CDR2 YSYEKL come from the germline V gene. The CDR3 contains 14 residues. The germline V and J ends were trimmed by 8 bases and 1 base, with 11 bases remaining between them. The CDR3 bases are TGCGCCAGCCAAGAGGGCTGGAACACCGGGGAGCTGTTTTTT. It is translated as CASQEGWNTGELFF.

A word on this clone: At the DNA level, this CDR3 is encoded by other sequences in the same sample as well. The J gene is TRBJ2-3, the V gene TRBV19; 9 positions match TRBD1. Losses at the gene ends were 8 bases for V and 1 base for J; bases not matched to a gene: 4. The CDR3 is 14 residues long. CDR1 is LNHDA, CDR2 SQIVND, per germline (reference sequence). CDR3 sequence (DNA): TGTGCCAGTCGATGGACAGGGGGCACAGATACGCAGTATTTT. Its protein is CASRWTGGTDTQYF.

For this clone: The junction departs from the called germline gene at one end, perhaps through a read error. The rearrangement joins TRBV13 to TRBJ2-7; 14 bases align to TRBD2. CDR3 length: 17 amino acids. Germline CDR1 and CDR2: PRHDT and FYEKMQ (reference sequence). The CDR3 loop reads CASSLGTSGGASDEQYF. CDR3 nucleotides: TGTGCCAGCAGCTTAGGGACTAGCGGGGGGGCCTCCGACGAGCAGTACTTC. The full variable domain, its missing parts supplied by reference TRBV13 and TRBJ2-7, is AAGVIQSPRHLIKEKRETATLKCYPIPRHDTVYWYQQGPGQDPQFLISFYEKMQSDKGSIPDRFSAQQFSDYHSELNMSSLELGDSALYFCASSLGTSGGASDEQYFGPGTRLTVT.

On this clone itself: The identical CDR3 is also encoded by other nucleotide sequences in the sample. The CDR3 bases are TGTGCCAGCAGTGAGGGCAGCTACAGCAATCAGCCCCAGCATTTT. It translates to CASSEGSYSNQPQHF. The rearrangement uses TRBV6-1 and TRBJ1-5; D is unclear. V was pared by 3 bases and J by 1 base, with 10 bases between. The CDR3 has 15 residues. The V gene's germline CDR1 is MNHNS and CDR2 SASEGT.

This chain uses TRBV6-1 with TRBJ1-5; 7 bases map to TRBD1. Trimming took 2 bases from V and 3 from J; bases not matched to a gene: 10. The length of the CDR3 is 17 residues. Germline-derived CDR1 and CDR2 are MNHNS and SASEGT. The CDR3 DNA reads as TGTGCCAGCAGTGAAAGTCGGATCGACAGGGTCAATCAGCCCCAGCATTTT. Its translation is CASSESRIDRVNQPQHF.

The chain couples TRBV10-2 to TRBJ1-2; D is unresolved. CDR1 and CDR2 from the germline V gene are WSHSY and SAAADI. The CDR3 runs 12 residues. Trimming shortened V by 6 bases and J by 2 bases, and 7 bases separated the two germline ends. The CDR3 DNA follows: TGCGCCAGCAGAGAGGAGAACTATGGCTACACCTTC. It yields the protein CASREENYGYTF.

J is TRBJ1-2 and V is TRBV5-1, with D possibly TRBD1 on 6 matching bases. CDR3 length: 15 amino acids. With 2 bases removed from V and 2 bases from J, the gap between germline ends came to 13 bases. Germline CDR1 is SGHRS and CDR2 is YFSETQ. This CDR3 reads CASSLAPGQNYGYTF. CDR3 sequence (DNA): TGCGCCAGCAGCTTAGCACCCGGACAGAACTATGGCTACACCTTC.